What follows are 27 T cell receptor beta chains derived from one specimen sequenced in a study of Ad26.COV2.S vaccination and SARS-CoV-2 variants. The treatment here: some 20 received Ad26.COV2.S at low or high dose, single or two shots; 5 received placebo; per-sample allocation not given. Collection of the samples took place on day 63 after the first injection of vaccine or placebo. This table comes from immunoSEQ multiplex PCR, and its TCRdb copy is limited to in-frame clones, with some not included. The sample holds just over 350,000 clones, approximately 81% seen once. The sequences come from peripheral blood, collected in a trial of Ad26.COV2.S vaccine versus placebo. These receptor sequences come from a person between 18 and 65 years old who received the Ad26.COV2.S COVID-19 vaccine or a placebo.

V is TRBV2 and J is TRBJ2-6; D is possibly TRBD1 (6 bases). The CDR3 extends over 16 amino acids. Germline CDR1 reads SNHLY; CDR2 reads FYNNEI. Between the trimmed V and J ends, which lost 3 bases and 6 bases, there was a span of 15 bases. The CDR3 spells CASSEGLGAEANVLTF. CDR3 DNA sequence: TGTGCCAGCAGTGAGGGCTTGGGGGCCGAGGCCAACGTCCTGACTTTC.

The chain recombines TRBV5-4 with TRBJ1-6; D call uncertain. Trimming took off 4 bases at V and 0 bases at J, with 11 bases between the two ends. Germline lookup yields CDR1 SGHNT and CDR2 YYREEE (reference sequence). CDR3 length: 16 amino acids. For the CDR3, the DNA is TGTGCCAGCAGCCTGGCGGGAGGCTCCTATAATTCACCCCTCCACTTT. It codes for CASSLAGGSYNSPLHF. Drawing the rest from reference TRBV5-4 and TRBJ1-6, the complete variable domain is ETGVTQSPTHLIKTRGQQVTLRCSSQSGHNTVSWYQQALGQGPQFIFQYYREEENGRGNFPPRFSGLQFPNYSSELNVNALELDDSALYLCASSLAGGSYNSPLHFGNGTRLTVT.

This chain joins TRBV9 and TRBJ2-7; 7 positions match TRBD2. The germline CDR1 and CDR2 sequences are SGDLS and YYNGEE. The CDR3 totals 16 residues. The J segment lost 3 bases and the V segment lost 0 bases, leaving 9 bases of the junction unmatched. CDR3 sequence: CASSVGDERDYYEQYF. The CDR3, as DNA: TGTGCCAGCAGCGTAGGAGATGAGCGGGACTACTACGAGCAGTACTTC.

The rearrangement joins TRBV3-1 (or the pseudogene TRBV3-2) to TRBJ2-7, with D perhaps TRBD1 (6 bases). CDR1 and CDR2 from the germline V gene are LGHDT and YNNKEL (reference sequence). The CDR3 loop spans 15 amino acids. Trimming removed 1 base from V and 6 bases from J, with 16 bases in between. Here the CDR3 DNA reads TGTGCCAGCAGCCAAGGGGCAGGGGTCGTTGGCGAGCAGTACTTC. As protein: CASSQGAGVVGEQYF.

The chain carries TRBV7-2 and TRBJ2-1, with 7 positions matching TRBD1. The CDR3 is made up of 15 amino acids. The V gene's germline CDR1 is SGHTA and CDR2 FQGNSA. V lost 5 bases and J lost 7; bases outside the gene matches: 11. Here the CDR3 reads CASSVRSRGPNEQFF. CDR3 nucleotides: TGTGCCAGCAGCGTAAGGAGTAGGGGGCCAAATGAGCAGTTCTTC.

The chain's CDR3 is CASSLVGTKAYNEQFF. The CDR3 bases are TGTGCCAGCAGCTTAGTAGGGACTAAAGCCTACAATGAGCAGTTCTTC. V usage is TRBV11-2 and J usage is TRBJ2-1, with 7 bases matching TRBD2. The V and J ends lost 1 base and 2 bases, in that order; junction bases with no gene match: 5. CDR1 is SGHAT and CDR2 is FQNNGV in the germline V gene. This CDR3 contains 16 residues. The full variable domain, rest sourced from reference TRBV11-2 and TRBJ2-1, is EAGVAQSPRYKIIEKRQSVAFWCNPISGHATLYWYQQILGQGPKLLIQFQNNGVVDDSQLPKDRFSAERLKGVDSTLKIQPAKLEDSAVYLCASSLVGTKAYNEQFFGPGTRLTVL.

The chain combines TRBV6-5 with TRBJ2-7, with D tentatively TRBD1 or TRBD2 (6 bases each). V lost 2 bases, J lost 4 bases, and 12 bases lay in between. This CDR3 is built from 14 residues. The germline V gene has CDR1 MNHEY and CDR2 SVGAGI. The CDR3, as DNA: TGTGCCAGCAGTTACAGGCAGGGGACTTACGAGCAGTACTTC. Translation: CASSYRQGTYEQYF.

This clone came up a few times. V is TRBV5-1 and J is TRBJ2-7, with D possibly being TRBD2 (7 bases). The germline V gene has CDR1 SGHRS and CDR2 YFSETQ. The ends were cut back, 5 bases at V and 5 bases at J, with 17 bases in the middle. The CDR3 is made up of 14 amino acids. The CDR3 spells CASRRVMGGHEQYF. The CDR3 DNA sequence: TGCGCCAGCAGGAGGGTGATGGGGGGGCACGAGCAGTACTTC.

The chain links TRBV7-6 to TRBJ2-1; 14 positions agree with TRBD2. The CDR3 consists of 16 residues. V was pared by 3 bases and J by 4 bases, with 2 bases of the junction left unmatched. The germline gives CDR1 SGHVS, CDR2 FNYEAQ. Written as DNA, the CDR3 is TGTGCCAGCAGCTTCGGACTAGCGGGAGGATACAATGAGCAGTTCTTC. Translation gives CASSFGLAGGYNEQFF.

The chain couples TRBV6-6 to TRBJ2-1, with a weak D call TRBD2 (6 bases). CDR1 and CDR2 (germline): MNHNY, SVGAGI (reference sequence). This CDR3 comprises 15 residues. Trimming pared 4 bases from V and 6 bases from J, leaving 16 bases between. Here the CDR3 reads CASSSTRGVPNEQFF. In DNA, the CDR3 is TGTGCCAGCAGTTCGACTAGAGGGGTTCCCAATGAGCAGTTCTTC.

This clone was seen just once. The V call is TRBV29-1, the J call TRBJ2-7; 10 bases align to TRBD2. Unmatched junction bases numbered 8, after V lost 5 bases and J lost 1 base. Germline lookup yields CDR1 SQVTM and CDR2 ANQGSEA. CDR3 length equals 15 residues. CDR3 amino acids: CSVLASGSISYEQYF. CDR3 DNA sequence: TGCAGCGTTTTGGCTAGCGGGAGCATTTCCTACGAGCAGTACTTC.

A single count supports this clone. The chain is built from TRBV7-2 and TRBJ2-3; D gene unclear. The CDR3 totals 12 residues. Trimming took off 4 bases at V and 5 bases at J, with 7 bases between the two ends. Germline values: CDR1 SGHTA, CDR2 FQGNSA. CDR3 loop: CASSSAVDTQYF. CDR3 sequence (DNA): TGTGCCAGCAGCTCCGCGGTAGATACGCAGTATTTT.

The V and J genes are TRBV5-1 and TRBJ1-2; D might be TRBD1 (6 bases). This CDR3 has 16 residues. Trimming left V 6 bases short and J 1 base short, with 19 bases between. Germline V lookup: CDR1 SGHRS, CDR2 YFSETQ. The CDR3 loop is CASTFQGRGLNYGYTF. CDR3 coding DNA: TGCGCCAGCACCTTTCAGGGCAGGGGCCTTAACTATGGCTACACCTTC.

The genes are TRBV28 and TRBJ1-3; 7 bases agree with TRBD1. Germline CDR1 and CDR2: MDHEN and SYDVKM. V was clipped by 2 bases and J by 5 bases; unmatched bases: 15. The CDR3 sequence is 18 residues long. CDR3 protein: CASSLANPSGGRRNTIYF. Written as DNA, the CDR3 is TGTGCCAGCAGTTTAGCCAACCCTTCAGGGGGGAGAAGAAACACCATATATTTT. Full variable domain (rest looked up from reference TRBV28 and TRBJ1-3): DVKVTQSSRYLVKRTGEKVFLECVQDMDHENMFWYRQDPGLGLRLIYFSYDVKMKEKGDIPEGYSVSREKKERFSLILESASTNQTSMYLCASSLANPSGGRRNTIYFGEGSWLTVV.

The chain links TRBV3-1 (or the pseudogene TRBV3-2) to TRBJ2-7, with D maybe TRBD2 (8 bases). This CDR3 comprises 13 residues. V dropped 4 bases and J dropped 5 bases, with 12 bases sitting between them. CDR1 and CDR2 (germline): LGHDT, YNNKEL (reference sequence). CDR3 sequence reads: CASSPGGGHEQYF. DNA of the CDR3: TGTGCCAGCAGCCCGGGAGGGGGCCACGAGCAGTACTTC.

The chain is built from TRBV4-2 and TRBJ2-2; no reliable D call. Trimming left V 1 base short and J 1 base short, with 7 bases between. Germline CDR1 is LGHNA and CDR2 is YNFKEQ. This CDR3 contains 15 residues. CDR3 sequence: CASSQGGKNTGELFF. CDR3 DNA: TGTGCCAGCAGCCAAGGGGGTAAGAACACCGGGGAGCTGTTTTTT.

This clone showed up just once. The J gene is TRBJ1-1, the V gene TRBV18, with 7 bases matching TRBD1. J lost 8 bases, V lost 3 bases, and 6 bases had no gene match. Germline V gene sequence: CDR1 KGHSH, CDR2 LQKENI. The CDR3 consists of 13 residues. This chain's CDR3 is CASSPQGVTEAFF. CDR3 sequence (DNA): TGTGCCAGCTCACCCCAGGGGGTTACCGAAGCTTTCTTT.

This clone came up once. J is TRBJ2-4 and V is TRBV9; no reliable D call. V lost 0 bases to trimming and J lost 6 bases, with 7 bases between them. CDR3 length: 13 residues. CDR1 and CDR2 (germline): SGDLS, YYNGEE. The CDR3 protein is CASSVAHGNIQYF. The CDR3 bases are TGTGCCAGCAGCGTAGCGCATGGAAACATTCAGTACTTC. The full variable domain, completed using reference TRBV9 and TRBJ2-4, is DSGVTQTPKHLITATGQRVTLRCSPRSGDLSVYWYQQSLDQGLQFLIQYYNGEERAKGNILERFSAQQFPDLHSELNLSSLELGDSALYFCASSVAHGNIQYFGAGTRLSVL.

This clone occurred once. V usage is TRBV5-5 and J usage is TRBJ2-3; perhaps TRBD2 as D (6 bases). V was cut by 4 bases and J by 0 bases, with 18 bases left in between. The CDR3 runs 17 residues. The germline V gene encodes CDR1 SGHKS and CDR2 YYEKEE (reference sequence). The CDR3 sequence: CASSDYFGGISTDTQYF. The CDR3 DNA follows: TGTGCCAGCAGCGATTATTTTGGGGGGATCAGCACAGATACGCAGTATTTT.

There are a few counts of this clone. The chain has TRBV19 and TRBJ1-1, with D perhaps TRBD1 (6 bases). The CDR3 spans 17 residues. CDR1 and CDR2 from the germline V gene are LNHDA and SQIVND (reference sequence). Trimming removed 6 bases at V and 4 bases at J, with 24 bases between. The CDR3 protein is CASRRGRGRVGRTEAFF. CDR3 nucleotides: TGTGCCAGTAGGAGAGGCAGGGGAAGGGTAGGTCGCACTGAAGCTTTCTTT. The full variable domain, its missing parts supplied by reference TRBV19 and TRBJ1-1, is DGGITQSPKYLFRKEGQNVTLSCEQNLNHDAMYWYRQDPGQGLRLIYYSQIVNDFQKGDIAEGYSVSREKKESFPLTVTSAQKNPTAFYLCASRRGRGRVGRTEAFFGQGTRLTVV.

The V gene is TRBV18, the J gene TRBJ2-6; TRBD1 agrees at 12 bases. This CDR3 comprises 18 residues. Germline V lookup: CDR1 KGHSH, CDR2 LQKENI. Trimming cost V 2 bases and J 3 bases; bases outside gene matches: 5. CDR3 in amino acids: CASSPAGTGGYGANVLTF. CDR3 nucleotides: TGTGCCAGCTCACCAGCGGGGACAGGGGGCTATGGGGCCAACGTCCTGACTTTC.

This sequence joins TRBV5-1 and TRBJ2-5, with D perhaps assigned TRBD1 or TRBD2 (5 bases each). V gave up 5 bases and J gave up 7 bases, with 6 bases separating them. Germline CDR1 SGHRS, CDR2 YFSETQ. CDR3 length: 10 residues. CDR3 coding DNA: TGCGCCAGCAGGGGGACGACCCAGTACTTC. Its protein is CASRGTTQYF.

This chain joins TRBV24-1 and TRBJ1-2, with TRBD1 identical over 7 bases. Germline V CDR1 and CDR2: KGHDR, SFDVKD. The CDR3 covers 14 residues. Trimming took 4 bases from V and 2 from J; bases not matched to a gene: 3. As DNA, the CDR3 is TGTGCCACCAGTGACGCGACAGGGAACTATGGCTACACCTTC. Amino acids: CATSDATGNYGYTF.

This chain joins TRBV27 and TRBJ2-7; D is unresolved. V lost 4 bases, J lost 1 base, and 11 bases lay in between. Germline CDR1 is MNHEY and CDR2 is SMNVEV (reference sequence). The CDR3 spans 14 residues. Here the CDR3 reads CASSSPGRSYEQYF. The DNA of the CDR3 is TGTGCCAGCAGTTCCCCCGGGCGTTCCTACGAGCAGTACTTC.

A few counts support this clone. The J gene is TRBJ1-4, the V gene TRBV5-4, with a weak D call TRBD1 (5 bases). Germline V gives CDR1 SGHNT, CDR2 YYREEE (reference sequence). The CDR3 contains 14 residues. The V end lost 2 bases, the J end lost 8 bases, and 13 bases lay between the germline ends. DNA of the CDR3: TGTGCCAGCAGCTTCGGAGGGGATGGGGAAAAACTGTTTTTT. This sequence encodes CASSFGGDGEKLFF.

This chain uses TRBV12-3 or TRBV12-4 with TRBJ2-7; no clear D. Trimming took 3 bases from V and 7 from J, leaving 7 bases between them. This CDR3 contains 11 residues. The CDR3 bases are TGTGCCAGCAGTTTGGATTGGGAGCAGTACTTC. Amino acids: CASSLDWEQYF.

This rearrangement joins TRBV2 to TRBJ1-2; D is unresolved. CDR3 length equals 12 residues. Germline CDR1 SNHLY, CDR2 FYNNEI. Trimming took 5 bases from V and 1 from J, leaving 5 bases between them. Written as DNA, the CDR3 is TGTGCCAGCAGTTCCAGTAACTATGGCTACACCTTC. Translation: CASSSSNYGYTF.